This is a list of T cell receptor beta chains from one sample in a study of human T cells and chemical hapten exposure. Via MiXCR, TCRdb re-called the RACE reads, giving one row per CDR3 protein. The sample has approximately 33,000 distinct CDR3 sequences, about 7.7% seen once. The sample comprised whole blood. The receptors stem from a human donor in good health. Some clones in this sample may be carry-over from other donors' samples. CDR3s include the opening cysteine and the closing phenylalanine or tryptophan. Fields, in order: D gene, V gene, CDR3 protein. The D gene is left open where the match is weak.

D: TRBD2
V: TRBV7-8
CDR3: CASSLVPGGDTGELFF

D: TRBD1
V: TRBV28
CDR3: CASSTGGNQPQHF

D: .
V: TRBV28
CDR3: CASSLEVRNYGYTF

D: .
V: TRBV12-3/TRBV12-4
CDR3: CASSRVSGANVLTF

D: .
V: TRBV28
CDR3: CASSFRLGGGANVLTF

D: .
V: TRBV27
CDR3: CASSLLAGIEAFF

D: .
V: TRBV5-1
CDR3: CASSPKGTNTGNTIYF

D: .
V: TRBV5-6
CDR3: CASSSGVSQYF

D: .
V: TRBV5-1
CDR3: CASSLSWRSNTGELFF

D: TRBD2
V: TRBV20-1
CDR3: CSASPEGGRADTQYF

D: .
V: TRBV20-1
CDR3: CSAQEGLGNTEAFF

D: .
V: TRBV4-1
CDR3: CASSQEIRVNGQPQHF

D: .
V: TRBV12-3/TRBV12-4
CDR3: CASSLSYASRNQPQHF

D: TRBD2
V: TRBV7-2
CDR3: CASSLDLTSGGTDTQYF

D: TRBD1
V: TRBV7-2
CDR3: CASSSPDRGGGNTIYF

D: .
V: TRBV2
CDR3: CASSGLRTDTQYF

D: TRBD1
V: TRBV6-1
CDR3: CASSQTGGNQPQHF

D: .
V: TRBV7-2
CDR3: CASSSDRVQPQHF

D: .
V: TRBV2
CDR3: CASSERVSQPQHF

D: .
V: TRBV20-1
CDR3: CSARGWEGGLMNTEAFF

D: .
V: TRBV9
CDR3: CASSDHGGSYGYTF

D: .
V: TRBV29-1
CDR3: CSVGSRTYGYTF

D: TRBD1
V: TRBV29-1
CDR3: CSVEEYRGGGYTF